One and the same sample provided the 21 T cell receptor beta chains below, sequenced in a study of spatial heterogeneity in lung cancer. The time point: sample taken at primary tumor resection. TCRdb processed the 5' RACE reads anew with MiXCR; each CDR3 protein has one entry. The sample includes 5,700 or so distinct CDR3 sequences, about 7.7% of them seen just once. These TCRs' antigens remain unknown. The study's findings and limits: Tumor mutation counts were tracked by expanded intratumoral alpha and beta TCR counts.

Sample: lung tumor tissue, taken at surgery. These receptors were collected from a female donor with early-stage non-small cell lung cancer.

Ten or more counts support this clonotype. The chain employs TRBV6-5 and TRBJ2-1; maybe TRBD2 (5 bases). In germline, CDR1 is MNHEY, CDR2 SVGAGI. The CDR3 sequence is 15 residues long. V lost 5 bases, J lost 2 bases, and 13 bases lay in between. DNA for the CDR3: TGTGCCAGCAGTGGCTTTGAGGGTCCCTACAATGAGCAGTTCTTC. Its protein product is CASSGFEGPYNEQFF.

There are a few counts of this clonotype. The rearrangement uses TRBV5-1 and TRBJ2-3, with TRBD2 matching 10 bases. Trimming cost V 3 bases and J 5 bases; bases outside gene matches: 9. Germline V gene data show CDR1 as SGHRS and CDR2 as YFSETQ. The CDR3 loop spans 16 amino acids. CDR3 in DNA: TGCGCCAGCAGCTCACGAGCGGGGGGGAGCGTAGATACGCAGTATTTT. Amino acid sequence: CASSSRAGGSVDTQYF.

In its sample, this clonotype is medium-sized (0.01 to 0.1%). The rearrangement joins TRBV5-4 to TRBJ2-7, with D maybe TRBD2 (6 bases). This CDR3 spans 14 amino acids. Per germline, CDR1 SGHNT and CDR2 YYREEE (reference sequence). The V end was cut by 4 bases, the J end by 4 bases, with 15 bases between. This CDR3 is CASSPRDGGYEQYF. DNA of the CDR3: TGTGCCAGCAGCCCGCGGGATGGGGGATACGAGCAGTACTTC.

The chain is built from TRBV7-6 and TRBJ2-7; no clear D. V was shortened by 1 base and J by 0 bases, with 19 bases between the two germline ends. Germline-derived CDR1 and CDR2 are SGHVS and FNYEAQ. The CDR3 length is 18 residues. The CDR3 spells CASSLEPGSLTVSYEQYF. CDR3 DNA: TGTGCCAGCAGCTTAGAACCAGGTTCCTTAACGGTCTCCTACGAGCAGTACTTC. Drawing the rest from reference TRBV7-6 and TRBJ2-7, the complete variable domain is GAGVSQSPRYKVTKRGQDVALRCDPISGHVSLYWYRQALGQGPEFLTYFNYEAQQDKSGLPNDRFSAERPEGSISTLTIQRTEQRDSAMYRCASSLEPGSLTVSYEQYFGPGTRLTVT.

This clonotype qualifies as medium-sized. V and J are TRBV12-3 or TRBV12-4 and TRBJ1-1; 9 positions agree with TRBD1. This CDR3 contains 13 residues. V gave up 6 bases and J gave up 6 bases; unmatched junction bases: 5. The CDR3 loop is CASRTGGKAEAFF. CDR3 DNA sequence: TGTGCCAGCAGGACAGGGGGAAAGGCTGAAGCTTTCTTT.

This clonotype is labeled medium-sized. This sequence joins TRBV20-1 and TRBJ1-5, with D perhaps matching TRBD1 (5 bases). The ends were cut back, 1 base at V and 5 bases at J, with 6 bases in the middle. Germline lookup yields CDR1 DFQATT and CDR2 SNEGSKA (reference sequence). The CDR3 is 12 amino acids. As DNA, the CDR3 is TGCAGTGCTAGAGTAGGGGATCAGCCCCAGCATTTT. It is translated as CSARVGDQPQHF.

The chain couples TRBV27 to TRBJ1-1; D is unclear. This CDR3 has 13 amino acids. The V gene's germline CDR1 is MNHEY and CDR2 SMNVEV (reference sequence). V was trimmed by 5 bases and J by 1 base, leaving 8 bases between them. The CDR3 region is CASSHGENTEAFF. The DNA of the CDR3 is TGTGCCAGCAGTCATGGTGAGAACACTGAAGCTTTCTTT.

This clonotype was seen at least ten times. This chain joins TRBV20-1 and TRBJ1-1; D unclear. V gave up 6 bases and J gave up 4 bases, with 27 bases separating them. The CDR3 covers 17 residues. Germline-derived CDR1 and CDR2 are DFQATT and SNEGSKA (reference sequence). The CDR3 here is CSAESHFLEGGGTEAFF. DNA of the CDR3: TGCAGTGCCGAATCCCACTTTCTTGAGGGTGGTGGCACTGAAGCTTTCTTT.

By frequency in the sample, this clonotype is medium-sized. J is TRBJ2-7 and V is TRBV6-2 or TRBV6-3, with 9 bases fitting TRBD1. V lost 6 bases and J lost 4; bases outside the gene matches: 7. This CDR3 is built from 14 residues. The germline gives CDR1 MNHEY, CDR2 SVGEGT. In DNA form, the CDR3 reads TGTGCCAGCAGCAAACAGGGGGCGAATTACGAGCAGTACTTC. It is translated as CASSKQGANYEQYF.

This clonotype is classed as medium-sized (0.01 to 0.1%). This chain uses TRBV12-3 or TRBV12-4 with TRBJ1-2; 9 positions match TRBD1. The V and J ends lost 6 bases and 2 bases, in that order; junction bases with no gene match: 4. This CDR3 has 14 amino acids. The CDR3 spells CASSQDRGNYGYTF. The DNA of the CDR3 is TGTGCCAGCAGCCAGGACAGGGGCAACTATGGCTACACCTTC.

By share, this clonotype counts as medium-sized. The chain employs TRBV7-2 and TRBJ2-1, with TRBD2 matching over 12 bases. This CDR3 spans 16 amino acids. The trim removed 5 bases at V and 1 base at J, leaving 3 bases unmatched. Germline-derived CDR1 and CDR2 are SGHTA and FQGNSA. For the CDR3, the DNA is TGTGCCAGCAGCCATGGGACTAGCGGGTCCTACAATGAGCAGTTCTTC. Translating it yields CASSHGTSGSYNEQFF.

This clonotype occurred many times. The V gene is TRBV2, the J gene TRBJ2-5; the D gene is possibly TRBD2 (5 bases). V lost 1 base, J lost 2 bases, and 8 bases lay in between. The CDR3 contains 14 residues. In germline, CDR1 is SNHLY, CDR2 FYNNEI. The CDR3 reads CASSEGGLQETQYF. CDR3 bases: TGTGCCAGCAGTGAAGGAGGACTGCAAGAGACCCAGTACTTC. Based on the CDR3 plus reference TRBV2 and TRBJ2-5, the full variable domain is EPEVTQTPSHQVTQMGQEVILRCVPISNHLYFYWYRQILGQKVEFLVSFYNNEISEKSEIFDDQFSVERPDGSNFTLKIRSTKLEDSAMYFCASSEGGLQETQYFGPGTRLLVL.

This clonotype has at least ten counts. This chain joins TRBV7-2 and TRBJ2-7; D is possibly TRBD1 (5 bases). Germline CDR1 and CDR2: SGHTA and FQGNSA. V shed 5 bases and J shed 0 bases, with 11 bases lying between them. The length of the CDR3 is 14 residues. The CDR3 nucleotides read TGTGCCAGCAGCCCCCGGCAGGGCTCCTACGAGCAGTACTTC. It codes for CASSPRQGSYEQYF.

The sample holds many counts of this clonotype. The CDR3 protein is CASSPGTGFTYEQYF. Written as DNA, the CDR3 is TGTGCCAGCAGTCCCGGGACAGGGTTCACCTACGAGCAGTACTTC. The V call is TRBV7-2, the J call TRBJ2-7; TRBD1 agrees at 9 bases. J lost 2 bases, V lost 6 bases, and 8 bases had no gene match. Germline CDR1 SGHTA, CDR2 FQGNSA. This CDR3 spans 15 amino acids. Variable domain in full (rest from reference TRBV7-2 and TRBJ2-7): GAGVSQSPSNKVTEKGKDVELRCDPISGHTALYWYRQSLGQGLEFLIYFQGNSAPDKSGLPSDRFSAERTGGSVSTLTIQRTQQEDSAVYLCASSPGTGFTYEQYFGPGTRLTVT.

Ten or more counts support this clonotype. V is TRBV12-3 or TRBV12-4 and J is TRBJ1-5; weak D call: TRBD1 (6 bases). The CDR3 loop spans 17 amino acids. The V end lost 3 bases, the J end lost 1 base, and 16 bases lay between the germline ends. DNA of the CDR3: TGTGCCAGCAGTTTTCGGGGCAGGGGCTTGAGCAATCAGCCCCAGCATTTT. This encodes CASSFRGRGLSNQPQHF.

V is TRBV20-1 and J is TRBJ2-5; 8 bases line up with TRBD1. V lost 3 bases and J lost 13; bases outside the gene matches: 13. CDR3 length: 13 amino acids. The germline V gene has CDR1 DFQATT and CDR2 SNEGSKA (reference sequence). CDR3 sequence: CSASIGTGQDGYF. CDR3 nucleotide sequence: TGCAGTGCTAGCATCGGCACGGGACAGGATGGGTACTTC.

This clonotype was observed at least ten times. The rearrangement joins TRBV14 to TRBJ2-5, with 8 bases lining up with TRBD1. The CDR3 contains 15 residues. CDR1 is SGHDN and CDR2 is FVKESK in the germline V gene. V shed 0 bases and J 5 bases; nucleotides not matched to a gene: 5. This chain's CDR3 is CASSQDLGQAETQYF. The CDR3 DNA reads TGTGCCAGCAGCCAAGATCTGGGACAGGCGGAGACCCAGTACTTC.

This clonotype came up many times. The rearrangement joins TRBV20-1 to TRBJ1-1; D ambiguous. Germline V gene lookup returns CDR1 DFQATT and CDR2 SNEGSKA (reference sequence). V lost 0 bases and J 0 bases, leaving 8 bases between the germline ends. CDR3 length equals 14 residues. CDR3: CSARENSMNTEAFF. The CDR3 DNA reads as TGCAGTGCTAGAGAAAACAGCATGAACACTGAAGCTTTCTTT.

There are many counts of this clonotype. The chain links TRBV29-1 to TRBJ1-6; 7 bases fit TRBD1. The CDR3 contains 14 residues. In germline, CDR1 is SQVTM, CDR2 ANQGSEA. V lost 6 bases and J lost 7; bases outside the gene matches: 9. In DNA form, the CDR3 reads TGCAGCGTGACAGCCCGGGACAGCAATTCACCCCTCCACTTT. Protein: CSVTARDSNSPLHF.

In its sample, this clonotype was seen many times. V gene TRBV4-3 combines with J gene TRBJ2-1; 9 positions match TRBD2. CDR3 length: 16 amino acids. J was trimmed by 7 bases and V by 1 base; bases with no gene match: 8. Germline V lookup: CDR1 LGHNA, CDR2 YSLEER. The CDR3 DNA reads TGCGCCAGCAGCCAAGGCGGCGGGGGGGCTGGTAATGAGCAGTTCTTC. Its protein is CASSQGGGGAGNEQFF.

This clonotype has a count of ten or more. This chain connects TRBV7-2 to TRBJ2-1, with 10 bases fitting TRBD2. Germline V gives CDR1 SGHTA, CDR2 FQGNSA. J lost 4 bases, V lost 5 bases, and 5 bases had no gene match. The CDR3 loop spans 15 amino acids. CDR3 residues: CASSPSGGEYNEQFF. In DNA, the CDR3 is TGTGCCAGCAGCCCCAGCGGGGGGGAGTACAATGAGCAGTTCTTC.